Listed below are T cell receptor beta chains from one sample, sequenced in a study of T cell responses to AZD1222 COVID-19 vaccine. The assay was immunoSEQ multiplex PCR, and TCRdb's table has in-frame clones only and misses some. The sample holds around 120,000 clones, around 92% seen once. Sample: peripheral blood, taken on day 0 of AZD1222 vaccination. The receptors were sampled from an adult in good health. The CDR3 runs from the conserved cysteine through the conserved F or W. A D gene is named only where the DNA matches it firmly. The listing skips clone size in some rows; elsewhere it reads once, few, many or a size class.

V gene: TRBV9; D gene: -; clone size: -; J gene: TRBJ1-2; CDR3 protein: CASSGTGRPDTGYGYTF; CDR3 DNA: TGTGCCAGCAGCGGAACAGGCCGTCCCGACACGGGATATGGCTACACCTTC
V gene: TRBV27; D gene: -; clone size: once; J gene: TRBJ2-7; CDR3 protein: CASSFKRPPPYEQYF; CDR3 DNA: TGTGCCAGCAGTTTTAAGAGGCCCCCCCCTTACGAGCAGTACTTC
V gene: TRBV7-2; D gene: -; clone size: -; J gene: TRBJ1-2; CDR3 protein: CASGLNDRSSGYTF; CDR3 DNA: TGTGCCAGCGGCTTAAATGACAGGTCCTCGGGCTACACCTTC
V gene: TRBV3-1/TRBV3-2; D gene: -; clone size: -; J gene: TRBJ1-2; CDR3 protein: CASSQGTALDF; CDR3 DNA: TGTGCCAGCAGCCAAGGGACGGCTCTTGACTTC
V gene: TRBV19; D gene: -; clone size: -; J gene: TRBJ1-2; CDR3 protein: CASSIEGSYGYTF; CDR3 DNA: TGTGCCAGTAGTATAGAAGGGAGCTATGGCTACACCTTC
V gene: TRBV5-4; D gene: TRBD1; clone size: -; J gene: TRBJ1-4; CDR3 protein: CASSPDRGTNEKLFF; CDR3 DNA: TGTGCCAGCAGCCCGGACAGGGGAACTAATGAAAAACTGTTTTTT
V gene: TRBV18; D gene: TRBD1; clone size: -; J gene: TRBJ2-4; CDR3 protein: CASSPRDRVPLAKNIQYF; CDR3 DNA: TGTGCCAGCTCACCCCGGGACAGGGTTCCCCTAGCCAAAAACATTCAGTACTTC
V gene: TRBV7-2; D gene: -; clone size: -; J gene: TRBJ1-1; CDR3 protein: CASSRLAGDEAFF; CDR3 DNA: TGTGCCAGCAGCCGACTTGCAGGGGATGAAGCTTTCTTT
V gene: TRBV7-2; D gene: -; clone size: -; J gene: TRBJ1-6; CDR3 protein: CASSQAFFNSPLHF; CDR3 DNA: TGTGCCAGCAGCCAAGCCTTTTTTAATTCACCCCTCCACTTT
V gene: TRBV7-9; D gene: TRBD1; clone size: -; J gene: TRBJ1-5; CDR3 protein: CASSVGTGFVGGNQPQHF; CDR3 DNA: TGTGCCAGCAGCGTAGGGACAGGGTTTGTTGGGGGCAATCAGCCCCAGCATTTT
V gene: TRBV9; D gene: -; clone size: -; J gene: TRBJ2-1; CDR3 protein: CASSVVSGPGHNEQFF; CDR3 DNA: TGTGCCAGCAGCGTAGTGTCGGGGCCGGGACACAATGAGCAGTTCTTC
V gene: TRBV3-1/TRBV3-2; D gene: -; clone size: -; J gene: TRBJ1-2; CDR3 protein: CASFITETGLLNGYTF; CDR3 DNA: TGTGCCAGCTTTATTACCGAGACAGGCCTTCTCAATGGCTACACCTTC
V gene: TRBV9; D gene: TRBD1; clone size: once; J gene: TRBJ1-1; CDR3 protein: CASSINPGTDSPNTEAFF; CDR3 DNA: TGTGCCAGCAGCATAAACCCCGGGACAGATTCCCCGAACACTGAAGCTTTCTTT
V gene: TRBV3-1/TRBV3-2; D gene: TRBD1; clone size: -; J gene: TRBJ1-2; CDR3 protein: CASSQDRTGLYQKRYGYTF; CDR3 DNA: TGTGCCAGCAGCCAAGATCGGACAGGGTTGTATCAAAAGAGGTATGGCTACACCTTC
V gene: TRBV6-1; D gene: -; clone size: -; J gene: TRBJ2-7; CDR3 protein: CASSESYEQYF; CDR3 DNA: TGTGCCAGCAGTGAAAGCTACGAGCAGTACTTC
V gene: TRBV5-5; D gene: -; clone size: -; J gene: TRBJ2-2; CDR3 protein: CASRGREDTGELFF; CDR3 DNA: TGTGCCAGCAGGGGCAGGGAGGACACCGGGGAGCTGTTTTTT
V gene: TRBV6-5; D gene: -; clone size: once; J gene: TRBJ1-5; CDR3 protein: CASRGLNSNQPQHF; CDR3 DNA: TGTGCCAGCAGGGGTCTTAATAGCAATCAGCCCCAGCATTTT
V gene: TRBV13; D gene: -; clone size: -; J gene: TRBJ2-1; CDR3 protein: CASSSPGTNYNEQFF; CDR3 DNA: TGTGCCAGCAGCTCCCCGGGTACTAACTACAATGAGCAGTTCTTC
V gene: TRBV13; D gene: -; clone size: once; J gene: TRBJ1-1; CDR3 protein: CASSLEAGWDTEAFF; CDR3 DNA: TGTGCCAGCAGCTTAGAAGCAGGGTGGGACACTGAAGCTTTCTTT
V gene: TRBV7-9; D gene: TRBD2; clone size: -; J gene: TRBJ2-1; CDR3 protein: CASPGTSGRARSYNEQFF; CDR3 DNA: TGTGCCAGTCCCGGGACTAGCGGGAGGGCCCGGTCCTACAATGAGCAGTTCTTC
V gene: TRBV5-8; D gene: TRBD1; clone size: -; J gene: TRBJ1-1; CDR3 protein: CASSSDRDWTEAFF; CDR3 DNA: TGTGCCAGCAGCTCAGACAGGGATTGGACTGAAGCTTTCTTT
V gene: TRBV18; D gene: TRBD2; clone size: -; J gene: TRBJ2-3; CDR3 protein: CASSPGLAGDTDTQYF; CDR3 DNA: TGTGCCAGCTCACCGGGGCTAGCGGGAGATACAGATACGCAGTATTTT
V gene: TRBV7-2; D gene: TRBD1; clone size: -; J gene: TRBJ1-6; CDR3 protein: CASSLAGTDSPLHF; CDR3 DNA: TGTGCCAGCAGCCTGGCCGGGACAGATTCACCCCTCCACTTT
V gene: TRBV7-2; D gene: -; clone size: -; J gene: TRBJ2-5; CDR3 protein: CASSADSVQETQYF; CDR3 DNA: TGTGCCAGCAGCGCGGACAGTGTTCAAGAGACCCAGTACTTC
V gene: TRBV7-8; D gene: -; clone size: -; J gene: TRBJ1-4; CDR3 protein: CASSRASGEKLFF; CDR3 DNA: TGTGCCAGCAGCCGTGCTTCTGGGGAAAAACTGTTTTTT
V gene: TRBV11-2; D gene: TRBD2; clone size: -; J gene: TRBJ2-7; CDR3 protein: CASSPLQREGAYEQYF; CDR3 DNA: TGTGCCAGCAGCCCCCTCCAGCGGGAAGGAGCCTACGAGCAGTACTTC
V gene: TRBV7-2; D gene: -; clone size: -; J gene: TRBJ2-5; CDR3 protein: CASSFGSQETQYF; CDR3 DNA: TGTGCCAGCAGCTTTGGCAGCCAAGAGACCCAGTACTTC
V gene: TRBV2; D gene: -; clone size: -; J gene: TRBJ2-6; CDR3 protein: CASSYESQGVVGANVLTF; CDR3 DNA: TGTGCCAGCAGTTACGAAAGTCAGGGAGTGGTCGGGGCCAACGTCCTGACTTTC
V gene: TRBV5-1; D gene: -; clone size: -; J gene: TRBJ2-1; CDR3 protein: CASSFIGEQFF; CDR3 DNA: TGCGCCAGCAGCTTTATCGGTGAGCAGTTCTTC
V gene: TRBV3-1/TRBV3-2; D gene: -; clone size: -; J gene: TRBJ2-2; CDR3 protein: CASSQKVGGELFF; CDR3 DNA: TGTGCCAGCAGCCAAAAGGTTGGCGGGGAGCTGTTTTTT
V gene: TRBV6-5; D gene: TRBD1; clone size: -; J gene: TRBJ1-2; CDR3 protein: CASSRTGEGTGYTF; CDR3 DNA: TGTGCCAGCAGTAGGACAGGGGAAGGTACTGGCTACACCTTC
V gene: TRBV6-5; D gene: -; clone size: -; J gene: TRBJ2-6; CDR3 protein: CASSHSGSSGANVLTF; CDR3 DNA: TGTGCCAGCAGTCACTCAGGAAGCTCTGGGGCCAACGTCCTGACTTTC
V gene: TRBV9; D gene: TRBD2; clone size: -; J gene: TRBJ2-1; CDR3 protein: CASSVALTSGAYNEQFF; CDR3 DNA: TGTGCCAGCAGCGTGGCCCTCACTAGCGGAGCTTACAATGAGCAGTTCTTC
V gene: TRBV23-1; D gene: TRBD1; clone size: once; J gene: TRBJ1-6; CDR3 protein: CASSHLTGGRDNSPLHF; CDR3 DNA: TGCGCCAGCAGTCACCTGACAGGGGGACGGGATAATTCACCCCTCCACTTT
V gene: TRBV9; D gene: TRBD2; clone size: -; J gene: TRBJ2-3; CDR3 protein: CASSVGLAGVPDTQYF; CDR3 DNA: TGTGCCAGCAGCGTAGGACTAGCGGGAGTCCCAGATACGCAGTATTTT
V gene: TRBV5-6; D gene: -; clone size: -; J gene: TRBJ1-2; CDR3 protein: CASSALTGTFAGYGYTF; CDR3 DNA: TGTGCCAGCAGCGCGCTTACAGGGACGTTCGCTGGGTATGGCTACACCTTC
V gene: TRBV28; D gene: TRBD1; clone size: -; J gene: TRBJ2-7; CDR3 protein: CASRLPGTGNEQYF; CDR3 DNA: TGTGCCAGCAGGTTGCCCGGGACAGGGAACGAGCAGTACTTC
V gene: TRBV4-2; D gene: -; clone size: -; J gene: TRBJ1-5; CDR3 protein: CASSQDEAPNQPQHF; CDR3 DNA: TGTGCCAGCAGCCAAGATGAGGCACCTAATCAGCCCCAGCATTTT
V gene: TRBV18; D gene: TRBD1; clone size: -; J gene: TRBJ2-1; CDR3 protein: CASSPTGQGPRGEQFF; CDR3 DNA: TGTGCCAGCTCACCTACTGGACAGGGCCCCCGAGGTGAGCAGTTCTTC
V gene: TRBV20-1; D gene: -; clone size: -; J gene: TRBJ1-1; CDR3 protein: CSDQLNTEAFF; CDR3 DNA: TGCAGTGATCAGTTGAACACTGAAGCTTTCTTT